Listed below are T cell receptor beta chains from one sample, sequenced in a study of blood T cell repertoires in COVID-19. Sequencing used immunoSEQ multiplex PCR; TCRdb keeps in-frame clones, though not all of them. The sample records approximately 75,000 clones, approximately 80% being singletons. Specimen: peripheral blood. These receptors were obtained from a man aged 25 to 40 with COVID-19, enrolled during active disease. Both conserved end residues are part of each CDR3. The order of the fields is V gene, J gene, clone size, D gene, CDR3 length, CDR3 DNA, CDR3 protein. The D gene is left open where the match is weak. Expanded clones get a size class; other rows say once, few or many, or leave the size out.

V gene: TRBV6-5; J gene: TRBJ1-5; clone size: -; D gene: -; CDR3 length: 12; CDR3 DNA: TGTGCCAGCAGGGTGGGAGGACAGCCCCAGCATTTT; CDR3 protein: CASRVGGQPQHF
V gene: TRBV28; J gene: TRBJ2-5; clone size: -; D gene: -; CDR3 length: 13; CDR3 DNA: TGTGCCAGCAAAATCGAGGGTTCCGGGACCCAGTACTTC; CDR3 protein: CASKIEGSGTQYF
V gene: TRBV3-1/TRBV3-2; J gene: TRBJ2-7; clone size: few; D gene: -; CDR3 length: 13; CDR3 DNA: TGTGCCAGCAGCCAAGTGGGGGGTTACGAGCAGTACTTC; CDR3 protein: CASSQVGGYEQYF
V gene: TRBV11-2; J gene: TRBJ2-3; clone size: -; D gene: TRBD2; CDR3 length: 17; CDR3 DNA: TGTGCCAGCAGCTTACGGGGCTTCGGGGGGGGCACAGATACGCAGTATTTT; CDR3 protein: CASSLRGFGGGTDTQYF
V gene: TRBV5-1; J gene: TRBJ2-1; clone size: -; D gene: TRBD2; CDR3 length: 17; CDR3 DNA: TGCGCCAGCAGTGTTCTACCCGGGACTAGCGGGAGGAATGAGCAGTTCTTC; CDR3 protein: CASSVLPGTSGRNEQFF
V gene: TRBV27; J gene: TRBJ1-1; clone size: -; D gene: -; CDR3 length: 13; CDR3 DNA: TGTGCCAGCCAAGGGAGGATGAACACTGAAGCTTTCTTT; CDR3 protein: CASQGRMNTEAFF
V gene: TRBV9; J gene: TRBJ2-7; clone size: -; D gene: -; CDR3 length: 16; CDR3 DNA: TGTGCCAGCAGCGTAGTTTTGGGGGACAAATCCTACGAGCAGTACTTC; CDR3 protein: CASSVVLGDKSYEQYF
V gene: TRBV6-2/TRBV6-3; J gene: TRBJ2-5; clone size: -; D gene: -; CDR3 length: 13; CDR3 DNA: TGTGCCAGCAGTTCCGACACTCAAGAGACCCAGTACTTC; CDR3 protein: CASSSDTQETQYF
V gene: TRBV10-3; J gene: TRBJ1-1; clone size: -; D gene: -; CDR3 length: 13; CDR3 DNA: TGTGCCATCAGTGAACTACAGAACACTGAAGCTTTCTTT; CDR3 protein: CAISELQNTEAFF
V gene: TRBV19; J gene: TRBJ1-5; clone size: -; D gene: TRBD1; CDR3 length: 14; CDR3 DNA: TGTGCCAGTAAGACGACAGGGGCAAATCAGCCCCAGCATTTT; CDR3 protein: CASKTTGANQPQHF
V gene: TRBV18; J gene: TRBJ1-1; clone size: -; D gene: TRBD1; CDR3 length: 15; CDR3 DNA: TGTGCCAGCTCACCAGGGACAGGGGGTTTGGCTGAAGCTTTCTTT; CDR3 protein: CASSPGTGGLAEAFF
V gene: TRBV11-2; J gene: TRBJ2-7; clone size: -; D gene: TRBD2; CDR3 length: 15; CDR3 DNA: TGTGCCAGCAGCTTAGATCCGGCGGGAGGGTACGAGCAGTACTTC; CDR3 protein: CASSLDPAGGYEQYF
V gene: TRBV4-2; J gene: TRBJ1-5; clone size: once; D gene: -; CDR3 length: 16; CDR3 DNA: TGTGCCAGCAGCCAAGAAGCGGGCAGGGGCAATCAGCCCCAGCATTTT; CDR3 protein: CASSQEAGRGNQPQHF
V gene: TRBV7-9; J gene: TRBJ1-2; clone size: -; D gene: -; CDR3 length: 15; CDR3 DNA: TGTGCCAGCACCGAACACCGGGACATTAACTATGGCTACACCTTC; CDR3 protein: CASTEHRDINYGYTF
V gene: TRBV15; J gene: TRBJ1-6; clone size: -; D gene: -; CDR3 length: 14; CDR3 DNA: TGTGCCACCAGCAGAGATACGGCGGGATCACCCCTCCACTTT; CDR3 protein: CATSRDTAGSPLHF